One and the same sample provided the 21 T cell receptor beta chains below, sequenced in a study of neoadjuvant anti-PD-1 for oral cavity cancer. The time point was: after neoadjuvant nivolumab, at surgical resection. Method: immunoSEQ multiplex PCR; TCRdb's copy keeps in-frame clones and lacks some. The repertoire holds 63,000 or so clones, with approximately 87% as singletons. The sequencing here drew on PBMCs, taken after nivolumab (anti-PD-1) treatment. Every receptor here comes from a person aged 35-79 years with oral cavity squamous cell carcinoma.

The J gene is TRBJ1-1, the V gene TRBV10-3; a weak D match, TRBD1 (6 bases). The CDR3 extends over 13 amino acids. V dropped 8 bases and J dropped 1 base, with 11 bases sitting between them. Germline loops: CDR1 ENHRY, CDR2 SYGVKD. The CDR3 DNA reads as TGTGCCATCGGGGAGGGACAGAACACTGAAGCTTTCTTT. Protein product: CAIGEGQNTEAFF.

In the case of this clone: The CDR3 does not close with the conserved phenylalanine or tryptophan, likely indicating a read error. The DNA is omitted, as the CDR3 cannot be located on it reliably, and the CDR3 follows TCRdb's listing. V and J are TRBV19 and TRBJ1-1; TRBD1 is taken as the D call from the table, unchecked against the DNA. The CDR3 spans 10 residues, counting both ends. In germline, CDR1 is LNHDA, CDR2 SQIVND (reference sequence). The CDR3 spells CASSRGTVSA.

This clone was detected a few times. The V gene is TRBV29-1, the J gene TRBJ2-1, with D uncertain. Trimming pared 4 bases from V and 3 bases from J, leaving 10 bases between. CDR1 is SQVTM and CDR2 is ANQGSEA in the germline V gene. The CDR3 sequence is 13 residues long. The CDR3 coding sequence is TGCAGCGTTGGTAGGACCATCTACAATGAGCAGTTCTTC. Protein: CSVGRTIYNEQFF.

The J gene is TRBJ1-4, the V gene TRBV7-9; D not resolved. The V and J ends lost 5 bases and 6 bases respectively, with 16 bases between them. The CDR3 is 15 amino acids. Germline V lookup: CDR1 SEHNR, CDR2 FQNEAQ (reference sequence). CDR3 loop: CASSPPASGDEKLFF. The CDR3 nucleotides read TGTGCCAGCAGCCCACCAGCGTCTGGGGATGAAAAACTGTTTTTT.

V usage is TRBV7-3 and J usage is TRBJ1-5; D is undetermined. This CDR3 region has 14 residues. V gave up 5 bases and J gave up 3 bases, with 11 bases separating them. Germline assignment: CDR1 SGHTA and CDR2 FQGTGA. CDR3 sequence: CASSRGSTNQPQHF. The CDR3 nucleotides read TGTGCCAGCAGCAGAGGAAGCACCAATCAGCCCCAGCATTTT.

This clone was recorded only once. This chain links TRBV4-2 with TRBJ2-7; no firm D call. V lost 0 bases and J lost 1, with 10 bases in between. Germline V lookup: CDR1 LGHNA, CDR2 YNFKEQ. The CDR3 has 15 amino acids. This CDR3 is CASSQEVGSSYEQYF. CDR3 DNA: TGTGCCAGCAGCCAAGAGGTGGGCAGTTCCTACGAGCAGTACTTC.

The DNA for the CDR3 is TGTGCCAGCCGAGCCGCCCCCCTTCTCGGAGGGCCATCGGATACGCAGTATTTT. Protein product: CASRAAPLLGGPSDTQYF. The chain links TRBV27 to TRBJ2-3; perhaps TRBD2 as D (6 bases). Between the trimmed V and J ends, which lost 8 bases and 6 bases, there was a span of 30 bases. There are 18 residues in the CDR3. Germline assignment: CDR1 MNHEY and CDR2 SMNVEV (reference sequence).

The J gene is TRBJ2-5, the V gene TRBV7-3, with D unresolved. V lost 5 bases and J 2 bases, leaving 9 bases between the germline ends. In germline, CDR1 is SGHTA, CDR2 FQGTGA. This CDR3 contains 13 residues. The CDR3 loop reads CASSRARQETQYF. The CDR3 region has the DNA TGTGCCAGCAGCCGCGCGCGACAAGAGACCCAGTACTTC.

This chain joins TRBV6-6 and TRBJ1-1, with TRBD1 matching 9 bases. V shed 4 bases and J 5 bases; nucleotides not matched to a gene: 8. This CDR3 has 15 amino acids. Germline V gene lookup returns CDR1 MNHNY and CDR2 SVGAGI (reference sequence). CDR3 in amino acids: CASSWDRAEGTEAFF. The CDR3 DNA sequence: TGTGCCAGCAGTTGGGACAGGGCGGAGGGAACTGAAGCTTTCTTT.

The chain has TRBV5-1 and TRBJ2-5; D gene unclear. V shed 0 bases and J shed 7 bases, with 10 bases lying between them. The CDR3 has 13 residues. Germline CDR1 is SGHRS and CDR2 is YFSETQ. Here the CDR3 DNA reads TGCGCCAGCAGCTTGGACATCTCGGGGACCCAGTACTTC. The encoded protein is CASSLDISGTQYF.

The chain uses TRBV6-9 and TRBJ2-7; D may match TRBD1 or TRBD2 (5 bases each). Trimming took off 2 bases at V and 0 bases at J, with 8 bases between the two ends. Germline lookup yields CDR1 MNHGY and CDR2 SVAAGI. This CDR3 is built from 14 residues. The CDR3 loop is CASSYEGPSYEQYF. The CDR3 DNA is TGTGCCAGCAGTTATGAGGGGCCCTCCTACGAGCAGTACTTC.

The V gene is TRBV19, the J gene TRBJ1-3; tentative D call: TRBD1 (5 bases). CDR1 LNHDA and CDR2 SQIVND come from the germline V gene (reference sequence). The CDR3 sequence is 18 residues long. The germline V and J ends were trimmed by 4 bases and 0 bases, with 19 bases remaining between them. CDR3 nucleotide sequence: TGTGCCAGTAGTACCAGTTCCCAGGGCGCTAGCTCTGGAAACACCATATATTTT. Amino acids: CASSTSSQGASSGNTIYF.

This clone was recorded only once. The rearrangement uses TRBV6-1 and TRBJ2-7, with D uncertain. Germline V gene sequence: CDR1 MNHNS, CDR2 SASEGT. The CDR3 is 11 residues long. The V end was cut by 3 bases, the J end by 3 bases, with 3 bases between. Here the CDR3 DNA reads TGTGCCAGCAGTGACAACTACGAGCAGTACTTC. Translation: CASSDNYEQYF.

V and J are TRBV6-4 and TRBJ1-5; 7 nucleotides align to TRBD1. Germline CDR1 reads MRHNA; CDR2 reads SNTAGT. The CDR3 extends over 15 amino acids. Trimming at V came to 2 bases and at J to 6 bases, leaving 7 bases not matched to a gene. The CDR3, as DNA: TGTGCCAGCAGTGACAGGGGGCGGAGGTGTCAGCCCCAGCATTTT. This sequence encodes CASSDRGRRCQPQHF.

The chain carries TRBV5-1 and TRBJ1-3; D is perhaps TRBD1 (5 bases). The CDR3 contains 18 residues. Trimming removed 4 bases at V and 0 bases at J, with 20 bases between. From germline, CDR1 is SGHRS and CDR2 YFSETQ. The CDR3 nucleotides read TGCGCCAGCAGCCGTTCTCCCGGGACGGCCCGCTCTGGAAACACCATATATTTT. Translated, it gives CASSRSPGTARSGNTIYF.

The rearrangement links TRBV6-5 to TRBJ2-7; D is uncertain. This CDR3 has 12 residues. Per the germline V gene, CDR1 is MNHEY and CDR2 is SVGAGI. Trimming took off 6 bases at V and 6 bases at J, with 12 bases between the two ends. The CDR3 is CASSSLGPEQYF. The CDR3 region has the DNA TGTGCCAGCAGCAGTCTCGGGCCCGAGCAGTACTTC.

The CDR3 loop is CASRKGGEKLFF. The CDR3 bases are TGTGCCAGCAGGAAGGGTGGCGAAAAACTGTTTTTT. The V call is TRBV6-5, the J call TRBJ1-4; D remains unclear. V lost 6 bases, J lost 8 bases, and 10 bases lay in between. This CDR3 contains 12 residues. Germline CDR1 reads MNHEY; CDR2 reads SVGAGI.

V gene TRBV28 combines with J gene TRBJ2-2; D is unclear. Deletions cut 10 bases from V and 1 base from J, with 13 bases between. The germline CDR1 and CDR2 sequences are MDHEN and SYDVKM. The CDR3 runs 14 residues. In DNA, the CDR3 is TGTGCCACCGCAGCCTTCTTGAACACCGGGGAGCTGTTTTTT. Translating gives CATAAFLNTGELFF.

This chain uses TRBV5-6 with TRBJ1-5; perhaps TRBD1 as D (5 bases). Looked up from germline, CDR1 is SGHDT and CDR2 is YYEEEE. V lost 3 bases, J lost 1 base, and 8 bases lay in between. This CDR3 spans 14 amino acids. The DNA of the CDR3 is TGTGCCAGCAGCTCAGGGTTGAGCAATCAGCCCCAGCATTTT. Translation gives CASSSGLSNQPQHF.

The chain has TRBV28 and TRBJ2-1; a weak D match, TRBD2 (6 bases). The CDR3 runs to 15 residues. Germline-derived CDR1 and CDR2 are MDHEN and SYDVKM. V dropped 2 bases and J dropped 7 bases, with 15 bases sitting between them. In DNA form, the CDR3 reads TGTGCCAGCAGTTTAACGGGAGTCGTCTTTAATGAGCAGTTCTTC. It is translated as CASSLTGVVFNEQFF.

The J gene is TRBJ1-1, the V gene TRBV6-5; D gene uncertain. Trimming stripped 3 bases from V and 1 base from J, with 9 bases between. The germline CDR1 and CDR2 sequences are MNHEY and SVGAGI. The CDR3 sequence is 14 residues long. In nucleotides, the CDR3 is TGTGCCAGCAGTTATTCGGCAGAGAACACTGAAGCTTTCTTT. Protein sequence: CASSYSAENTEAFF.